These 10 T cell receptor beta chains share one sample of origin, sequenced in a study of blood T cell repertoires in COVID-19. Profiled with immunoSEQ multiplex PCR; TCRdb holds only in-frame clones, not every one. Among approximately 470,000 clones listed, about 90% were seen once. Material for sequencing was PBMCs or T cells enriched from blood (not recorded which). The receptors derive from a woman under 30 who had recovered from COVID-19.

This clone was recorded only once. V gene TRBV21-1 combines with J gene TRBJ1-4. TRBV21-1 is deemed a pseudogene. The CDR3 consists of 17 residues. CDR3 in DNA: TGTGCCAGCAGCCTCTCCGGGAGGGAAGAGAGTAATGAAAAACTGTTTTTT. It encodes CASSLSGREESNEKLFF.

CDR3 bases: TGTGCCAGTAGTGTTGACAGTCTCCTCTATGGCTACACCTTC. The encoded protein is CASSVDSLLYGYTF. The genes are TRBV19 and TRBJ1-2, with a possible D match to TRBD1 (5 bases). Germline assignment: CDR1 LNHDA and CDR2 SQIVND (reference sequence). Trimming took 5 bases from V and 4 from J, leaving 14 bases between them. The CDR3 extends over 14 amino acids.

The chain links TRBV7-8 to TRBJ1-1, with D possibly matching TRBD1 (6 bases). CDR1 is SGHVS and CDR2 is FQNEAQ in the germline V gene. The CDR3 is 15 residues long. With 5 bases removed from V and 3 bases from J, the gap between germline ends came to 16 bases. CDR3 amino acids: CASSPRAGGHTEAFF. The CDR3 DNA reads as TGTGCCAGCAGCCCGCGGGCCGGGGGGCACACTGAAGCTTTCTTT. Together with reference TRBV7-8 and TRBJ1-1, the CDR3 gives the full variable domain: GAGVSQSPRYKVAKRGQDVALRCDPISGHVSLFWYQQALGQGPEFLTYFQNEAQLDKSGLPSDRFFAERPEGSVSTLKIQRTQQEDSAVYLCASSPRAGGHTEAFFGQGTRLTVV.

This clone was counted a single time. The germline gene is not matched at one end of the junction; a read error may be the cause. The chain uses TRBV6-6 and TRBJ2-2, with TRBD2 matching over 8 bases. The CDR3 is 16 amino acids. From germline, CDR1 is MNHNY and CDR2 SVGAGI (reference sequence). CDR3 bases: TGTGCCGGCAGTCGAAGCGGGGGAACGAACACCGGGGAGCTGTTTTTT. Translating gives CAGSRSGGTNTGELFF.

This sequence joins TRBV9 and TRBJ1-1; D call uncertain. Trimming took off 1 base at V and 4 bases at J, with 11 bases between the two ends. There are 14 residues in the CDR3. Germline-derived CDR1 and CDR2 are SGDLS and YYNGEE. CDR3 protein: CASSVSGGRTEAFF. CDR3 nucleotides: TGTGCCAGCAGCGTATCCGGAGGGCGCACTGAAGCTTTCTTT.

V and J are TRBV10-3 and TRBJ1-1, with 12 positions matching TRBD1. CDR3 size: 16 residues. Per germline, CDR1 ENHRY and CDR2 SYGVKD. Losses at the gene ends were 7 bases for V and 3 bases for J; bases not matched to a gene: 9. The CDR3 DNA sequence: TGTGCCATCAAGCCGGGACAGGGGGCGTCGGACACTGAAGCTTTCTTT. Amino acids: CAIKPGQGASDTEAFF.

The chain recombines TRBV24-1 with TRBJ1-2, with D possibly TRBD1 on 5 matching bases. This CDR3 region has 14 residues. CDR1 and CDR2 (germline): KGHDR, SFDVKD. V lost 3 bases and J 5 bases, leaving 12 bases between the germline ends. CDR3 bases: TGTGCCACCAGTGATCCCAGGGCCCTGTATGGCTACACCTTC. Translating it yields CATSDPRALYGYTF.

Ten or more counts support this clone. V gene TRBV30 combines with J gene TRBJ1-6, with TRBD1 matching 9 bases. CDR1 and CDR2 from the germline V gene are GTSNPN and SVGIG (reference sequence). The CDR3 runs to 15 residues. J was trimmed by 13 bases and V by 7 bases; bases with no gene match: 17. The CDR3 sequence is CALGPAGTGLSPLHF. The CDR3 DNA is TGTGCCTTGGGACCCGCCGGGACAGGGCTTTCGCCCCTCCACTTT.

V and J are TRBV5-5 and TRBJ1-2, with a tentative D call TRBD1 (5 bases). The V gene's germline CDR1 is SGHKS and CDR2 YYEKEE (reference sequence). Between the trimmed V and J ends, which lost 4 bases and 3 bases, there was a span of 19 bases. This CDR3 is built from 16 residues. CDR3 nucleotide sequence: TGTGCCAGCAGCCCGGGCGACAGCCTCCTTTACTATGGCTACACCTTC. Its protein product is CASSPGDSLLYYGYTF.

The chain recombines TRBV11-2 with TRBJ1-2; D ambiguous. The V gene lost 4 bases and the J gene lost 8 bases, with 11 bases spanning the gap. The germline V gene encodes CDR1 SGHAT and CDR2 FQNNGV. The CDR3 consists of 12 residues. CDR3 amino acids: CASSSTGRGYTF. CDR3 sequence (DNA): TGTGCCAGCAGCTCGACGGGGAGGGGCTACACCTTC.